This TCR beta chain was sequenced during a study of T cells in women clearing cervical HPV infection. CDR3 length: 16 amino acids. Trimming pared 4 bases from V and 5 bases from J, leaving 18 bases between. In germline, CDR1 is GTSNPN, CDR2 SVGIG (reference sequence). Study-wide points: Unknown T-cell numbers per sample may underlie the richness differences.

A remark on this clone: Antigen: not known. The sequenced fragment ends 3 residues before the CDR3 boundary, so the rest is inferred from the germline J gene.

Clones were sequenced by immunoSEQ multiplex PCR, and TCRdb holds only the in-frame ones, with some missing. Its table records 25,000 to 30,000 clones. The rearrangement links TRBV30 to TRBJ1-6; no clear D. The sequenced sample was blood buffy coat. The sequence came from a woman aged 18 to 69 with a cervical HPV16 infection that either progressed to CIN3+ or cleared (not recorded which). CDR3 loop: CAWKQAGRRHNSPLHF. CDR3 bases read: TGTGCCTGGAAACAAGCGGGGAGGCGGCATAATTCACCC.